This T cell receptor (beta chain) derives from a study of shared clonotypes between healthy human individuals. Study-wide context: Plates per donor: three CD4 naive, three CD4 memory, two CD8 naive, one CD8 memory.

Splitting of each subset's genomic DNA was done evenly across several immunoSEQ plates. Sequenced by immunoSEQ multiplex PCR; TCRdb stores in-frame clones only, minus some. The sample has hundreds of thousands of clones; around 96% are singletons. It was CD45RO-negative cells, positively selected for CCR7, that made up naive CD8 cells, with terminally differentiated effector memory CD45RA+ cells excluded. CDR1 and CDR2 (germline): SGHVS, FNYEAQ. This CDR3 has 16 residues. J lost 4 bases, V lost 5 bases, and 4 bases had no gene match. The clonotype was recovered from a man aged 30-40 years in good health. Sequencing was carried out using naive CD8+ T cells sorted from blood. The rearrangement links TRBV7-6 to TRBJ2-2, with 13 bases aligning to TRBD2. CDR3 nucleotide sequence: TGTGCCAGCAGCACTACTAGCGGGAGGGGCACCGGGGAGCTGTTTTTT. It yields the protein CASSTTSGRGTGELFF.